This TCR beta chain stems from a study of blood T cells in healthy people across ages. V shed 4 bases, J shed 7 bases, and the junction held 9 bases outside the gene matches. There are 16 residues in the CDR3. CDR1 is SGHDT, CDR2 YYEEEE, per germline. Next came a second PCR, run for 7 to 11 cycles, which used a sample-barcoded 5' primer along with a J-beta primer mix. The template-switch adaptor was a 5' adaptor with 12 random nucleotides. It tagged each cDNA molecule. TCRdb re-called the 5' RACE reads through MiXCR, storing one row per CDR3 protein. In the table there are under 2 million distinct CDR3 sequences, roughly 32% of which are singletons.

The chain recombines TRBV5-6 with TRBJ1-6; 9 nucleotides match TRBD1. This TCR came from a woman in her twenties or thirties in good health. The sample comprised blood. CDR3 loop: CASSQGTGSRNSPLHF. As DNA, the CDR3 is TGTGCCAGCAGCCAGGGGACAGGGAGTAGGAATTCACCCCTCCACTTT.